These 5 T cell receptor beta chains were all obtained from the same sample, sequenced in a study of shared clonotypes between healthy human individuals. CD8 cells classed as naive were CD45RO-negative and positively selected for CCR7, excluding terminally differentiated effector memory CD45RA+ cells. Sequencing was performed with immunoSEQ multiplex PCR; in TCRdb, only in-frame clones are kept and a portion is missing. The table lists nearly 2 million clones, just under 95% of them singletons. The sequencing input was naive CD8+ T cells sorted from blood. The source is a man younger than 35 in good health.

The chain joins TRBV2 to TRBJ1-5; no definite D call. This CDR3 is 13 amino acids long. Germline CDR1 is SNHLY and CDR2 is FYNNEI. Trimming pared 6 bases from V and 4 bases from J, leaving 10 bases between. DNA of the CDR3: TGTGCCAGCAGCGACCAATGGAATCAGCCCCAGCATTTT. Translating gives CASSDQWNQPQHF.

This sequence joins TRBV7-9 and TRBJ2-3; 11 bases match TRBD2. V was pared by 8 bases and J by 4 bases, with 8 bases of the junction left unmatched. Germline V gene lookup returns CDR1 SEHNR and CDR2 FQNEAQ (reference sequence). This CDR3 region has 15 residues. Written as DNA, the CDR3 is TGTGCCAGCTCACAAGTAGCGGGGGGGGCAGATACGCAGTATTTT. This sequence encodes CASSQVAGGADTQYF. The full variable domain, its missing parts supplied by reference TRBV7-9 and TRBJ2-3, is DTGVSQNPRHKITKRGQNVTFRCDPISEHNRLYWYRQTLGQGPEFLTYFQNEAQLEKSRLLSDRFSAERPKGSFSTLEIQRTEQGDSAMYLCASSQVAGGADTQYFGPGTRLTVL.

The V and J genes are TRBV6-1 and TRBJ1-1; weak D call: TRBD1 (6 bases). V was clipped by 2 bases and J by 0 bases, with 7 bases between them. Germline CDR1 MNHNS, CDR2 SASEGT. The CDR3 consists of 14 residues. The CDR3 sequence is CASSEWGLNTEAFF. CDR3 sequence (DNA): TGTGCCAGCAGTGAATGGGGGCTGAACACTGAAGCTTTCTTT.

The gene calls are TRBV15 and TRBJ1-1; perhaps TRBD1 as D (6 bases). The germline V gene encodes CDR1 LNHNV and CDR2 YYDKDF (reference sequence). Trimming left V 3 bases short and J 6 bases short, with 14 bases between. The CDR3 contains 14 residues. DNA of the CDR3: TGTGCCACCAGCAGGGACAGCCTGAGGGCTGAAGCTTTCTTT. Encoded protein: CATSRDSLRAEAFF. The full variable domain, completed using reference TRBV15 and TRBJ1-1, is DAMVIQNPRYQVTQFGKPVTLSCSQTLNHNVMYWYQQKSSQAPKLLFHYYDKDFNNEADTPDNFQSRRPNTSFCFLDIRSPGLGDTAMYLCATSRDSLRAEAFFGQGTRLTVV.

The chain recombines TRBV4-1 with TRBJ1-6; 8 nucleotides agree with TRBD1. The length of the CDR3 is 17 residues. Germline lookup yields CDR1 MGHRA and CDR2 YSYEKL. V shed 2 bases, J shed 8 bases, and the junction held 11 bases outside the gene matches. In DNA, the CDR3 is TGCGCCAGCAGCCAATTCCCGACAGGGGCCCTGGATTCACCCCTCCACTTT. Residues: CASSQFPTGALDSPLHF.